What follows are 30 T cell receptor beta chains derived from one specimen sequenced in a study of OX40 agonist ivuxolimab in advanced cancers. Clones were read by immunoSEQ multiplex PCR, and TCRdb kept only the in-frame ones, dropping some. Among about 46,000 clones listed, about nine tenths were seen once. Sequencing used CD4+ or CD8+ T cells sorted from blood, obtained in a trial of the OX40 agonist ivuxolimab. Receptors originate from an adult with an advanced solid tumor such as melanoma, head and neck, liver or kidney cancer.

The chain employs TRBV27 and TRBJ2-7; D possibly uses TRBD1 or TRBD2 (5 bases each). CDR3 length: 13 amino acids. Germline loops: CDR1 MNHEY, CDR2 SMNVEV (reference sequence). V shed 11 bases and J shed 5 bases, with 19 bases lying between them. CDR3 in amino acids: CASAREGTDEQYF. The CDR3 DNA reads TGTGCCTCAGCTAGAGAAGGGACGGACGAGCAGTACTTC.

J is TRBJ2-1 and V is TRBV28; no clear D gene. The CDR3 runs to 13 residues. CDR1 is MDHEN and CDR2 is SYDVKM in the germline V gene. Trimming pared 7 bases from V and 6 bases from J, leaving 13 bases between. The CDR3 DNA reads as TGTGCCAGCATGCTAAGGCAAACCAATGAGCAGTTCTTC. This encodes CASMLRQTNEQFF.

This clone was seen only a few times. The chain recombines TRBV5-5 with TRBJ2-7; 9 bases are shared with TRBD2. This CDR3 has 14 amino acids. V lost 7 bases and J lost 6; bases outside the gene matches: 11. Germline V CDR1 and CDR2: SGHKS, YYEKEE (reference sequence). This chain's CDR3 is CASEGTSQGGEQYF. The DNA for the CDR3 is TGTGCCAGCGAGGGGACTAGCCAAGGGGGCGAGCAGTACTTC.

The chain uses TRBV28 and TRBJ2-3; TRBD1 aligns across 7 bases. CDR1 is MDHEN and CDR2 is SYDVKM in the germline V gene. CDR3 length: 17 amino acids. Unmatched junction bases numbered 11, after V lost 1 base and J lost 4 bases. The chain's CDR3 is CASSLSRFRRGSDTQYF. The DNA of the CDR3 is TGTGCCAGCAGTTTATCTCGATTCCGCAGGGGGTCAGATACGCAGTATTTT. Full variable domain (remainder filled in from reference TRBV28 and TRBJ2-3): DVKVTQSSRYLVKRTGEKVFLECVQDMDHENMFWYRQDPGLGLRLIYFSYDVKMKEKGDIPEGYSVSREKKERFSLILESASTNQTSMYLCASSLSRFRRGSDTQYFGPGTRLTVL.

DNA of the CDR3: TGTGCCAGCAGCGAATCTGGCGGGAAGGGTTACAATGAGCAGTTCTTC. Its translation is CASSESGGKGYNEQFF. The chain recombines TRBV11-3 with TRBJ2-1, with a possible D match to TRBD2 (6 bases). V was pared by 5 bases and J by 4 bases, with 18 bases between. This CDR3 is 16 amino acids long. Germline V CDR1 and CDR2: SGHNT, YENEEA.

In this sample, this clone turned up once. The rearrangement uses TRBV4-3 and TRBJ2-3, with 8 bases aligning to TRBD2. Germline V gene data show CDR1 as LGHNA and CDR2 as YSLEER. Germline trimming cut 0 bases from V and 1 base from J; bases unmatched to any gene: 0. The CDR3 runs to 15 residues. CDR3 DNA: TGCGCCAGCAGCCAAGATAGCGGGGGCACAGATACGCAGTATTTT. It encodes CASSQDSGGTDTQYF.

The chain combines TRBV25-1 with TRBJ1-1, with D possibly being TRBD1 (6 bases). The germline CDR1 and CDR2 sequences are MGHDK and SYGVNS. This CDR3 contains 13 residues. V gave up 8 bases and J gave up 8 bases, with 18 bases separating them. The CDR3 protein is CASVGDARGEAFF. DNA for the CDR3: TGTGCCAGCGTGGGGGACGCGAGGGGGGAAGCTTTCTTT.

The J gene is TRBJ2-5, the V gene TRBV5-6; unclear D gene. There are 15 residues in the CDR3. The V end was cut by 4 bases, the J end by 2 bases, with 15 bases between. Germline CDR1 is SGHDT and CDR2 is YYEEEE. The CDR3 loop is CASSPNHMRQETQYF. The CDR3 coding sequence is TGTGCCAGCAGCCCAAACCATATGAGGCAAGAGACCCAGTACTTC.

This rearrangement joins TRBV13 to TRBJ2-1; 14 bases line up with TRBD2. The V gene's germline CDR1 is PRHDT and CDR2 FYEKMQ (reference sequence). This CDR3 comprises 16 residues. The V and J ends lost 4 bases and 7 bases, in that order; junction bases with no gene match: 6. As DNA, the CDR3 is TGTGCCAGCAGCTCACGAGGGACTAGCGGGAGTAATGAGCAGTTCTTC. Its translation is CASSSRGTSGSNEQFF.

V usage is TRBV13 and J usage is TRBJ1-1; 9 nucleotides agree with TRBD1. Germline CDR1 is PRHDT and CDR2 is FYEKMQ (reference sequence). Trimming removed 4 bases from V and 4 bases from J; junction bases left unmatched: 4. This CDR3 comprises 14 residues. CDR3 in amino acids: CASSYGQGPTEAFF. In nucleotides, the CDR3 is TGTGCCAGCAGCTACGGACAGGGGCCCACTGAAGCTTTCTTT. Looking up the rest from reference TRBV13 and TRBJ1-1 gives the full variable domain: AAGVIQSPRHLIKEKRETATLKCYPIPRHDTVYWYQQGPGQDPQFLISFYEKMQSDKGSIPDRFSAQQFSDYHSELNMSSLELGDSALYFCASSYGQGPTEAFFGQGTRLTVV.

V usage is TRBV4-1 and J usage is TRBJ2-3; 15 bases are shared with TRBD2. Germline V gene data show CDR1 as MGHRA and CDR2 as YSYEKL. The CDR3 is made up of 17 amino acids. After removal of 2 bases from V and 3 bases from J, the junction contained 3 bases not matched to a gene. The DNA for the CDR3 is TGCGCCAGCAGCCAATGGACTAGCGGGGGGGGAACAGATACGCAGTATTTT. Protein sequence: CASSQWTSGGGTDTQYF.

Judged by abundance, this clone is medium-sized. The junction shows a germline mismatch at one end, possibly a read error. The chain carries TRBV7-2 and TRBJ2-7; D is possibly TRBD1 or TRBD2 (5 bases each). The V gene's germline CDR1 is SGHTA and CDR2 FQGNSA. The length of the CDR3 is 12 residues. As DNA, the CDR3 is TGTGCCAGCAGCGTCCCCGGGACCGAGGTGAACTTC. This translates into CASSVPGTEVNF.

V usage is TRBV30 and J usage is TRBJ1-6, with 8 bases that match TRBD1. This CDR3 region has 18 residues. CDR1 is GTSNPN, CDR2 SVGIG, per germline (reference sequence). J lost 4 bases, V lost 6 bases, and 17 bases had no gene match. The CDR3 reads CACPNRDRIGTYNSPLHF. The CDR3 DNA sequence: TGTGCCTGCCCGAATCGGGACAGGATCGGGACTTATAATTCACCCCTCCACTTT.

The CDR3, as DNA: TGCGCCAGCAGCCGGTGGGTAGCGGGGGGTACAGATACGCAGTATTTT. The encoded protein is CASSRWVAGGTDTQYF. This chain joins TRBV4-1 and TRBJ2-3, with 10 bases matching TRBD2. The length of the CDR3 is 16 residues. The J segment lost 3 bases and the V segment lost 4 bases, leaving 7 bases of the junction unmatched. Germline loops: CDR1 MGHRA, CDR2 YSYEKL.

This chain uses TRBV6-1 with TRBJ2-7, with D possibly being TRBD1 (5 bases). The CDR3 loop spans 14 amino acids. Germline V gene lookup returns CDR1 MNHNS and CDR2 SASEGT. V was trimmed by 1 base and J by 2 bases, leaving 9 bases between them. DNA of the CDR3: TGTGCCAGCAGTGAAGTAGGGGAAGCCTACGAGCAGTACTTC. Translating gives CASSEVGEAYEQYF.

The chain combines TRBV19 with TRBJ2-3; TRBD2 matches at 9 bases. Trimming took 1 base from V and 1 from J; bases not matched to a gene: 3. The CDR3 has 16 residues. The germline CDR1 and CDR2 sequences are LNHDA and SQIVND (reference sequence). Here the CDR3 reads CASSIVVAGGTDTQYF. The CDR3 nucleotides are TGTGCCAGTAGTATAGTAGTAGCGGGGGGCACAGATACGCAGTATTTT.

About this clone itself: Compared with germline, one end of the junction differs, possibly owing to a read error. This CDR3 is CASSYLGTKEKLFF. CDR3 in DNA: TGTGCCAGCAGTTATCTCGGAACTAAGGAAAAACTGTTTTTT. The chain combines TRBV27 with TRBJ1-4, with unresolved D. Germline loops: CDR1 MNHEY, CDR2 SMNVEV (reference sequence). The CDR3 covers 14 residues.

The V and J genes are TRBV7-9 and TRBJ2-7; D is ambiguous. The CDR3 runs 15 residues. Trimming stripped 5 bases from V and 0 bases from J, with 14 bases between. Germline loops: CDR1 SEHNR, CDR2 FQNEAQ (reference sequence). The CDR3 sequence: CASSRTWGFSYEQYF. DNA for the CDR3: TGTGCCAGCAGCCGAACATGGGGATTCTCCTACGAGCAGTACTTC.

The chain recombines TRBV4-1 with TRBJ2-7; unclear D gene. CDR1 MGHRA and CDR2 YSYEKL come from the germline V gene. Between the trimmed V and J ends, which lost 0 bases and 2 bases, there was a span of 11 bases. This CDR3 contains 15 residues. The CDR3 sequence is CASSQETTTTYEQYF. The CDR3 DNA follows: TGCGCCAGCAGCCAAGAAACGACAACTACCTACGAGCAGTACTTC.

The chain carries TRBV19 and TRBJ2-3, with D maybe TRBD1 (6 bases). Per germline, CDR1 LNHDA and CDR2 SQIVND (reference sequence). This CDR3 comprises 16 residues. Trimming left V 3 bases short and J 2 bases short, with 15 bases between. The CDR3 region is CASSINGQLHTDTQYF. The CDR3 DNA sequence: TGTGCCAGTAGTATTAATGGACAGCTTCACACAGATACGCAGTATTTT.

J is TRBJ1-2 and V is TRBV6-6; 7 bases map to TRBD1. With V trimmed by 7 bases and J by 6 bases, 8 bases remained unmatched. This CDR3 comprises 13 residues. Germline CDR1 MNHNY, CDR2 SVGAGI (reference sequence). In nucleotides, the CDR3 is TGTGCCAGCACCCTTACAGGGGTAAATGGCTACACCTTC. Translation gives CASTLTGVNGYTF.

This clone occurred once. The chain is built from TRBV23-1 and TRBJ2-5; D perhaps matches TRBD1 (5 bases). TRBV23-1 is an ORF for which the function is uncertain. There are 13 residues in the CDR3. Trimming cost V 4 bases and J 6 bases, with 12 bases left between them. CDR3 nucleotide sequence: TGCGCCAGCAGTCCGGACATCCTGAAGACCCAGTACTTC. Translation: CASSPDILKTQYF.

The rearrangement joins TRBV21-1 to TRBJ1-3; the tabulated D call, TRBD1, remains unverified against the DNA. TRBV21-1 is a known pseudogene. The CDR3 sequence is 16 residues long. CDR3 in amino acids: CASSKGAGATGNTIYF. The CDR3 bases are TGTGCCAGCAGCAAAGGGGCAGGGGCTACTGGAAACACCATATATTTT.

The gene calls are TRBV9 and TRBJ2-2, with 12 bases lining up with TRBD2. The V gene end was trimmed by 4 bases and the J gene end by 7 bases; junction bases not matched to a gene: 8. CDR1 and CDR2 (germline): SGDLS, YYNGEE. The length of the CDR3 is 16 residues. The DNA of the CDR3 is TGTGCCAGCAGCCCTAGCGGGAGGGCCGTTAGCGGGGAGCTGTTTTTT. It specifies CASSPSGRAVSGELFF. The variable domain in full, with the rest retrieved from reference TRBV9 and TRBJ2-2, is DSGVTQTPKHLITATGQRVTLRCSPRSGDLSVYWYQQSLDQGLQFLIQYYNGEERAKGNILERFSAQQFPDLHSELNLSSLELGDSALYFCASSPSGRAVSGELFFGEGSRLTVL.

The gene calls are TRBV7-2 and TRBJ2-3; the D is unclear. Germline V gene data show CDR1 as SGHTA and CDR2 as FQGNSA. V dropped 1 base and J dropped 1 base, with 15 bases sitting between them. There are 17 residues in the CDR3. The CDR3: CASSLGFGRRRTDTQYF. CDR3 nucleotides: TGTGCCAGCAGCTTAGGGTTCGGCAGGCGGCGCACAGATACGCAGTATTTT.

This chain links TRBV27 with TRBJ2-3; 7 nucleotides match TRBD1. The CDR3 is 16 amino acids. V shed 2 bases and J 1 base; nucleotides not matched to a gene: 6. CDR1 is MNHEY, CDR2 SMNVEV, per germline (reference sequence). CDR3 amino acids: CASSLHAGGGTDTQYF. In DNA, the CDR3 is TGTGCCAGCAGTTTACACGCAGGGGGAGGCACAGATACGCAGTATTTT.

This sequence joins TRBV5-5 and TRBJ1-3; D uncertain. The CDR3 is 14 amino acids. Per the germline V gene, CDR1 is SGHKS and CDR2 is YYEKEE (reference sequence). V was pared by 0 bases and J by 2 bases, with 6 bases between. The CDR3 DNA reads as TGTGCCAGCAGCTTGGCGAATCCTGGAAACACCATATATTTT. Translated, it gives CASSLANPGNTIYF.

This clone was seen more than once but under ten times. The chain links TRBV6-6 to TRBJ1-2, with 7 bases that match TRBD1. Germline V gene data show CDR1 as MNHNY and CDR2 as SVGAGI (reference sequence). The J segment lost 5 bases and the V segment lost 5 bases, leaving 5 bases of the junction unmatched. CDR3 length: 13 residues. CDR3 DNA sequence: TGTGCCAGCAGTCCGGACAGGAGTTATGGCTACACCTTC. Amino acids: CASSPDRSYGYTF.

The chain recombines TRBV30 with TRBJ1-4; D not certain. With 7 bases removed from V and 1 base from J, the gap between germline ends came to 13 bases. Germline V gene data show CDR1 as GTSNPN and CDR2 as SVGIG (reference sequence). The CDR3 spans 14 residues. The CDR3 sequence is CASRDLRTNEKLFF. The CDR3 bases are TGTGCCTCGAGGGATCTCCGAACTAATGAAAAACTGTTTTTT.

The J gene is TRBJ1-4, the V gene TRBV29-1; the D is unclear. This CDR3 spans 15 amino acids. The V and J ends lost 4 bases and 2 bases respectively, with 14 bases between them. Per the germline V gene, CDR1 is SQVTM and CDR2 is ANQGSEA. CDR3 in DNA: TGCAGCGTTGTAGGAGCCAGCGGGACTAATGAAAAACTGTTTTTT. Protein sequence: CSVVGASGTNEKLFF.